This T cell receptor beta chain is from a study of T-cell reconstitution after alpha-beta-depleted transplantation in children. The authors prepared the TCRbeta library with unique molecular identifiers. TCRdb called the PCR reads again in MiXCR, with one record for every CDR3 protein. The profile shows about 610,000 distinct CDR3 sequences, more than 20% of them singletons. Germline loops: CDR1 DFQATT, CDR2 SNEGSKA (reference sequence). The CDR3 consists of 16 residues. Unmatched junction bases numbered 3, after V lost 1 base and J lost 2 bases. This clonotype was found a few times. The gene calls are TRBV20-1 and TRBJ1-5, with 12 bases lining up with TRBD1. Material: PBMCs, obtained before TCRalphabeta/CD19-depleted stem cell transplant. This TCR was recovered from a boy younger than two with Wiskott-Aldrich syndrome, due to receive a stem cell transplant. CDR3 in DNA: TGCAGTGCTAGAGTGGGGACAGGGGGCCGCAATCAGCCCCAGCATTTT. It specifies CSARVGTGGRNQPQHF.